The 8 T cell receptor beta chains reported below all come from one sample, sequenced in a study of OX40 agonist ivuxolimab in advanced cancers. The data were produced by immunoSEQ multiplex PCR, yet TCRdb's version contains in-frame clones alone and is incomplete. The sample gives 25,000 to 40,000 clones, roughly 84% of which show up once; about 20% is in the top ten. The starting material was CD4+ or CD8+ T cells sorted from blood, obtained in a trial of the OX40 agonist ivuxolimab. Receptors were obtained from an adult with an advanced solid tumor such as melanoma, head and neck, liver or kidney cancer.

For this clone: A much larger clone differs from this one at a single base, so this may be a read error. The chain joins TRBV6-4 to TRBJ1-6; TRBD1 is a possible D gene (5 bases). Germline V gene sequence: CDR1 MRHNA, CDR2 SNTAGT. This CDR3 contains 19 residues. Trimming pared 6 bases from V and 2 bases from J, leaving 23 bases between. The CDR3 bases are TGTGCCAGCAGCCCATCAGGGCCATTATTCCCCGCCTATAATTCACCCCTCCACTTT. As protein: CASSPSGPLFPAYNSPLHF.

The chain recombines TRBV4-1 with TRBJ2-7; TRBD1 matches at 8 bases. Germline CDR1 MGHRA, CDR2 YSYEKL. The CDR3 has 15 residues. Trimming cost V 1 base and J 2 bases; bases outside gene matches: 4. As DNA, the CDR3 is TGCGCCAGCAGCCAAGTTCAGGGGGCCCCCTACGAGCAGTACTTC. Its protein is CASSQVQGAPYEQYF.

This chain links TRBV9 with TRBJ2-7; D unclear. This CDR3 spans 14 amino acids. Trimming removed 0 bases at V and 1 base at J, with 8 bases between. In germline, CDR1 is SGDLS, CDR2 YYNGEE. The CDR3 nucleotides are TGTGCCAGCAGCGTAGCTCCTCTGTCCTACGAGCAGTACTTC. Translation: CASSVAPLSYEQYF.

The rearrangement uses TRBV27 and TRBJ1-2, with D uncertain. CDR1 and CDR2 (germline): MNHEY, SMNVEV (reference sequence). The CDR3 consists of 15 residues. V shed 5 bases and J shed 3 bases, with 16 bases lying between them. This CDR3 reads CASSPLPGRDYGYTF. The CDR3 region has the DNA TGTGCCAGCAGTCCCCTCCCGGGAAGGGACTATGGCTACACCTTC.

In its sample, this clone was seen once. The V and J genes are TRBV4-3 and TRBJ2-3; 10 bases are a match to TRBD2. The CDR3 length is 16 residues. Trimming cost V 3 bases and J 6 bases; bases outside gene matches: 9. From germline, CDR1 is LGHNA and CDR2 YSLEER. The CDR3 coding sequence is TGCGCCAGCAGCCAGGATTCTAGCGGGGGCCAGGATACGCAGTATTTT. Translating it yields CASSQDSSGGQDTQYF.

This sequence joins TRBV19 and TRBJ2-6, with D tentatively TRBD2 (5 bases). The V and J ends lost 4 bases and 3 bases respectively, with 13 bases between them. Germline CDR1 and CDR2: LNHDA and SQIVND (reference sequence). The CDR3 has 16 amino acids. The CDR3 sequence is CASSRESVGGANVLTF. The CDR3 region has the DNA TGTGCCAGTAGTAGGGAGAGCGTGGGTGGGGCCAACGTCCTGACTTTC.

The rearrangement uses TRBV19 and TRBJ1-1, with D uncertain. V was clipped by 7 bases and J by 2 bases, with 11 bases between them. The germline CDR1 and CDR2 sequences are LNHDA and SQIVND (reference sequence). This CDR3 is built from 13 residues. The CDR3 here is CASTLTDNTEAFF. As DNA, the CDR3 is TGTGCCAGTACCCTTACCGATAACACTGAAGCTTTCTTT.

This clone occurred once. The chain has TRBV27 and TRBJ2-3; 7 bases agree with TRBD2. V lost 0 bases and J lost 3; bases outside the gene matches: 21. The CDR3 consists of 21 residues. Germline V gene sequence: CDR1 MNHEY, CDR2 SMNVEV (reference sequence). The CDR3 loop reads CASSLSSVRSGTNPITDTQYF. The CDR3 DNA sequence: TGTGCCAGCAGTTTATCAAGCGTGAGATCCGGGACTAACCCCATAACAGATACGCAGTATTTT.